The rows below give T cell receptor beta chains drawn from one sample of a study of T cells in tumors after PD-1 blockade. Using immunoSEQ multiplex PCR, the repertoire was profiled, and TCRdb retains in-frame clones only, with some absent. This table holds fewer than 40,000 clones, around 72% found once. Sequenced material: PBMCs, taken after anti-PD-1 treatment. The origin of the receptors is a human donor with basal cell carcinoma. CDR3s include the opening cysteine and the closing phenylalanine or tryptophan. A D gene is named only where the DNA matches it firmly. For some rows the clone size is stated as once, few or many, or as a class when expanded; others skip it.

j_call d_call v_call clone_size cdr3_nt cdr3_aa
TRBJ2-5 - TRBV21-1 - TGTGCCAGCAGCAACGGACAGGGGGAAGAGACCCAGTACTTC CASSNGQGEETQYF
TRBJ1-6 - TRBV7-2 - TGTGCCAGCAGCAAGGACAAGGGTAAAAGCTCCTATAATTCACCCCTCCACTTT CASSKDKGKSSYNSPLHF
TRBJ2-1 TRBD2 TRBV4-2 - TGTGCCAGCAGGCAGACTAGCGGATCCTACAATGAGCAGTTCTTC CASRQTSGSYNEQFF
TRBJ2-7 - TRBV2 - TGTGCCAGCAGGAGGGGGGACACCGATTCTCACGAGCAGTACTTC CASRRGDTDSHEQYF
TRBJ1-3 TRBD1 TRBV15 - TGTGCCACCAGCAGAAAGGGGACAGGAAACTCTGGAAACACCATATATTTT CATSRKGTGNSGNTIYF
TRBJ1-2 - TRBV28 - TGTGCCAGCAGTTTTAATAGGGAGGGCTATGGCTACACCTTC CASSFNREGYGYTF
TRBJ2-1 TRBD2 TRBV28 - TGTGCCAGCAGTTTTGGAGGGAGGGCCTTAAATGAGCAGTTCTTC CASSFGGRALNEQFF
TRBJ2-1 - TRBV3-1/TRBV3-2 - TGTGCCAGCAGCCCCCCCCTAGCCGGAGCAACCGAGCAGTTCTTC CASSPPLAGATEQFF
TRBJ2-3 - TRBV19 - TGTGCCAGTAGTAACGGTGGCCCCCTTACGCAGTATTTT CASSNGGPLTQYF
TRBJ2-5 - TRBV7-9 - TGTGCCAGCAGCAAGGGGACGGCCCAAGAGACCCAGTACTTC CASSKGTAQETQYF
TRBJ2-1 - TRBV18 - TGTGCCAGCTCACCACTTATATTAGAGGGGGTGAGGAATGAGCAGTTCTTC CASSPLILEGVRNEQFF
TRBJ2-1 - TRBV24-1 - TGTGCCACCGGCCCTCCGAGCTCCTACAATGAGCAGTTCTTC CATGPPSSYNEQFF
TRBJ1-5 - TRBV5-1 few TGCGCCAGCAGCTTCGATGTGGGAAGGGAGCCCCAGCATTTT CASSFDVGREPQHF
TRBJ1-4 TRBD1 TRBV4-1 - TGCGCCAGCAGCCCTGGAGGGAGGGGGCGCGCTGAAAAACTGTTTTTT CASSPGGRGRAEKLFF
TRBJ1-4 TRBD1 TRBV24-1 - TGTGCCACCAGTGACGACAGGGGGCCGGAAAAACTGTTTTTT CATSDDRGPEKLFF
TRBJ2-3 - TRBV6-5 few TGTGCCAGCAGTTACGAACTGGAAGGAGATACGCAGTATTTT CASSYELEGDTQYF
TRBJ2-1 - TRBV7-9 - TGTGCCAGCATCCCCTTAGGGGGACTAAGCTCCTACAATGAGCAGTTCTTC CASIPLGGLSSYNEQFF
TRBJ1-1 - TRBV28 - TGTGCCAGCGGTACCAGCGGGGGCATTGAAGCTTTCTTT CASGTSGGIEAFF
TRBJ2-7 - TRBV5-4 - TGTGCCAGCAGCGTCCGGGACTACGAGCAGTACTTC CASSVRDYEQYF
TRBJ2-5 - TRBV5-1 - TGCGCCAGCAGCCCGGGAGCGCAAAGGGAGACCCAGTACTTC CASSPGAQRETQYF
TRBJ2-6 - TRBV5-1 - TGCGCCAGCAGCTTGGAAGGGTCTACGGGGGCCAACGTCCTGACTTTC CASSLEGSTGANVLTF
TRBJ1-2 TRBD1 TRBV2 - TGTGCCAGCAGTGAATCTATCGGACAGGGGGCTGGGGGCTACACCTTC CASSESIGQGAGGYTF
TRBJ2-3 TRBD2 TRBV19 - TGTGCCAGTAGTATGGCGGGAGGGAATACTCCAGATACGCAGTATTTT CASSMAGGNTPDTQYF
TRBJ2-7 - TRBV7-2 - TGTGCCAGCAGCTTACGGGGACAAGGGCTGGGCGAGCAGTACTTC CASSLRGQGLGEQYF
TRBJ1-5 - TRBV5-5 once TGTGCCAGCAGCCCAAACAGGGACTTCAATCAGCCCCAGCATTTT CASSPNRDFNQPQHF
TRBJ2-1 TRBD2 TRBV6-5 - TGTGCCAGCAGTTACGGACTAGCGGGGAAGTTCAATGAGCAGTTCTTC CASSYGLAGKFNEQFF
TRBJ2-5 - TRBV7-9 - TGTGCCAGCAGCTTAGCGGGAGTGGACCAGTACTTC CASSLAGVDQYF
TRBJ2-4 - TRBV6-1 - TGTGCCAGCAGCATATCCGGGGGGCGCGCAAACATTCAGTACTTC CASSISGGRANIQYF
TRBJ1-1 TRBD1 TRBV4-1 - TGCGCCAGCAGCCGGGGGGACAGGGGGCCCGAAGCTTTCTTT CASSRGDRGPEAFF
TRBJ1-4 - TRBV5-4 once TGTGCCAGCAGCTTGGACCCGACAACTAATGAAAAACTGTTTTTT CASSLDPTTNEKLFF
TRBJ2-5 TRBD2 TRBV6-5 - TGTGCCAGCAGGGTAGCGGGAGGTGGACAAGAGACCCAGTACTTC CASRVAGGGQETQYF
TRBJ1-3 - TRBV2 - TGTGCCAGCAGTGAGAGTAGGGCATCTGGAAACACCATATATTTT CASSESRASGNTIYF
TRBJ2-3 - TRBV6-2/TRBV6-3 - TGTGCCAGCAGTAACAGCCCAGGAACGCAGTATTTT CASSNSPGTQYF
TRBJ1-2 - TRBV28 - TGTGCCAGCAGTTTACGGCAGGGCTTCTATGGCTACACCTTC CASSLRQGFYGYTF
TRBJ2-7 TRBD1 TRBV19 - TGTGCCAGTAGTCAGACAGGGGTGAGCTCCTACGAGCAGTACTTC CASSQTGVSSYEQYF
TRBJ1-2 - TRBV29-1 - TGCAGCGTTGCCTCGGACACGGCCTCGGGCTACACCTTC CSVASDTASGYTF
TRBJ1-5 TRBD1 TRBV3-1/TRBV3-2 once TGTGCCAGCAGCCAAGAGGGAACAGGGGAGGTCCAGCCCCAGCATTTT CASSQEGTGEVQPQHF
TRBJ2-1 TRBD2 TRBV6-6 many TGTGCCAGCAGATGGCTAGCGGGAGGGCAGACTGAGCAGTTCTTC CASRWLAGGQTEQFF
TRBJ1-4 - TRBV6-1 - TGTGCCAGCAGTGAACGGGGGTGGGCTAATGAAAAACTGTTTTTT CASSERGWANEKLFF
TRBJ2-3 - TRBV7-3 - TGTGCCAGCAGCTTAAACGGCGGGGTTACAGATACGCAGTATTTT CASSLNGGVTDTQYF
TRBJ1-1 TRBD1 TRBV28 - TGTGCCAGCAGTTTAAGGGGGCAAGGCTGGGCCACTGAAGCTTTCTTT CASSLRGQGWATEAFF
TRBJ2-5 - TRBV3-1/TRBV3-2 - TGTGCCAGCAGCCCCTCCCTCCGGCCAATTCGTGGAGAGACCCAGTACTTC CASSPSLRPIRGETQYF
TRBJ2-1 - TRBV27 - TGTGCCAGCAGTTATTTCACAGAATCTCACGACAATGAGCAGTTCTTC CASSYFTESHDNEQFF
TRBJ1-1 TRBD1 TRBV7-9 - TGTGCCAGCAGCCCACAGGGGGGGCGGTACGGTGAAGCTTTCTTT CASSPQGGRYGEAFF
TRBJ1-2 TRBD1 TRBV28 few TGTGCCAGCAGTTCCACAGGGGGTGGCTACACCTTC CASSSTGGGYTF
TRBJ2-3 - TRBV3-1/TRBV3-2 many TGTGCCAGCAGCTCCCGGTTAACAGATACGCAGTATTTT CASSSRLTDTQYF
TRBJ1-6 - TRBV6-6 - TGTGCCAGCAGTCGCGGGAGACAATATAATTCACCCCTCCACTTT CASSRGRQYNSPLHF
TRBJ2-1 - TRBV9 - TGTGCCAGCAGCGTAGTCGGGGGATCGAACAATGAGCAGTTCTTC CASSVVGGSNNEQFF
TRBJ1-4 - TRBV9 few TGTGCCAGCAGCCCCCGGACAGCCCGAGATGAAAAACTGTTTTTT CASSPRTARDEKLFF
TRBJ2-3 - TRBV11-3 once TGTGCCAGCAGCTTGGGGGGGGCGGCGCAGTATTTT CASSLGGAAQYF